The source of this T cell receptor (beta chain) is a study of CD8 T cells in ankylosing spondylitis. The CDR3 has 13 amino acids. The V gene's germline CDR1 is DFQATT and CDR2 SNEGSKA (reference sequence). Trimming cost V 3 bases and J 7 bases, with 13 bases left between them. A remark on this clonotype: What it recognizes is unknown.

With molecular barcodes, quantitative 5'-RACE was used to make the TCR beta libraries. From the 5' RACE reads, TCRdb called clonotypes with MiXCR, one entry per CDR3 protein. The sample gives approximately 150,000 distinct CDR3 sequences, 30% to 35% of which show up once; 6% is in the top ten. General study points: The study identified a TCR beta motif of 7 or 8 highly homologous variants that appeared characteristic of ankylosing spondylitis blood.

The J gene is TRBJ1-5, the V gene TRBV20-1; no clear D gene. The sequenced sample consisted of synovial fluid, either unsorted or a sorted T cell fraction (not recorded which). The origin of this receptor is a male donor with ankylosing spondylitis. Written as DNA, the CDR3 is TGCAGTGCTAGCGCCCGGGAGGGACAGCCCCAGCATTTT. Its protein is CSASAREGQPQHF.